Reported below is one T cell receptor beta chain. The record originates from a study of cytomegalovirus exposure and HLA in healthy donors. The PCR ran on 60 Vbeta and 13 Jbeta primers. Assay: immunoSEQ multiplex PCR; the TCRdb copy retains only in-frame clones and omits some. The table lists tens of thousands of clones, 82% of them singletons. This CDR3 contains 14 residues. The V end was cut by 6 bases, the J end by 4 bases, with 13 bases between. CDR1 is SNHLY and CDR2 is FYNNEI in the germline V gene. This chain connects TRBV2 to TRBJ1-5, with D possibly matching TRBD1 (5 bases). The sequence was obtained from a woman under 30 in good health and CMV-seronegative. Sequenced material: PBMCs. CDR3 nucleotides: TGTGCCAGCAGAGGGGCGGACGGTAATCAGCCCCAGCATTTT. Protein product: CASRGADGNQPQHF.